This TCR beta chain was recovered during a study of blood T cell repertoires in COVID-19. Data came from immunoSEQ multiplex PCR; TCRdb stores just in-frame clones and leaves some out. The data show over 130,000 clones, about 79% seen once. Before being deemed recovered, Cohort 3 donors had two negative PCRs, clearance, or symptom resolution. V gave up 6 bases and J gave up 6 bases; unmatched junction bases: 2. CDR3 size: 13 residues. Germline V gene lookup returns CDR1 MNHEY and CDR2 SVGAGI. The receptor was derived from a woman aged 45-59 years who had recovered from COVID-19. The chain carries TRBV6-5 and TRBJ1-5, with TRBD1 matching 10 bases. Sequenced: PBMCs or T cells enriched from blood (not recorded which). This chain's CDR3 is CASRGQGIQPQHF. The CDR3 bases are TGTGCCAGCAGGGGACAGGGGATTCAGCCCCAGCATTTT.